Listed below are T cell receptor beta chains from one sample, sequenced in a study of T cells in Graves' hyperthyroidism and ophthalmopathy. TCRdb reprocessed the multiplex PCR reads via MiXCR and lists one record per CDR3 protein. This table holds about 380,000 distinct CDR3 sequences, roughly 20% found once. The material sequenced was blood. Source of these receptors: a man aged 18 to 30 with Graves' ophthalmopathy. Both conserved end residues are trimmed from each CDR3. A D gene is named only where the DNA matches it firmly.

-	TRBV10-3	TRBJ1-2	AISEADDPVYT
TRBD1	TRBV27	TRBJ1-1	ASSFVPGQGKVEAF
TRBD1	TRBV19	TRBJ2-5	ASKDRARETQY
-	TRBV11-2	TRBJ1-5	ASSLGGQGTQPQH
-	TRBV5-6	TRBJ2-1	APEGFYNEQF
-	TRBV9	TRBJ2-7	ASSATDQYEQY
TRBD1	TRBV9	TRBJ2-5	ASSETGGLLQETQY
-	TRBV11-2	TRBJ2-7	ASSLGGVSEQY
TRBD1	TRBV10-2	TRBJ1-6	ASSSRTGGNNSPLH
TRBD1	TRBV7-2	TRBJ2-1	ASSLAGQGYYNEQF
TRBD2	TRBV12-3/TRBV12-4	TRBJ2-1	ASSLRLAGAEGQF
TRBD1	TRBV20-1	TRBJ1-5	SVGTGGFGNQPQH
-	TRBV18	TRBJ1-3	ASSPPSGVAGNTIY
-	TRBV7-8	TRBJ1-1	ASSLGPKGHTEAF
-	TRBV3-1	TRBJ2-7	ASSQSIAYEQY
-	TRBV20-1	TRBJ2-3	SASWAADTQY
TRBD1	TRBV27	TRBJ2-7	ASRRPGQGSYEQY
TRBD1	TRBV12-3/TRBV12-4	TRBJ2-5	ASSSGQPRETQY
TRBD2	TRBV24-1	TRBJ2-1	ATSDPALMGGINNEQF
TRBD1	TRBV13	TRBJ2-7	ASGEQQGAGYEQY
-	TRBV6-1	TRBJ2-7	AWTTRTKYEQY
-	TRBV7-9	TRBJ2-3	ASSFNSGTSTDTQY
-	TRBV4-1	TRBJ2-7	ASSSPAGQQYEQY
TRBD1	TRBV6-1	TRBJ1-2	ASSFGQEYGYT
TRBD2	TRBV5-1	TRBJ2-7	ASSTGASGGASEQY
TRBD2	TRBV11-2	TRBJ2-1	ASSFFAGLAGGSYNEQF
-	TRBV7-9	TRBJ1-4	ASSPPGAVSYRLF
-	TRBV3-1	TRBJ1-3	ASSQEVGPSNTIY
-	TRBV20-1	TRBJ1-5	SARGNREGQPQH
TRBD2	TRBV10-1	TRBJ2-3	ASSRTSGGPDTQY
-	TRBV6-5	TRBJ1-2	ASSYSNSGYT
TRBD1	TRBV6-1	TRBJ1-4	ASRQRGLTNEKLF
-	TRBV18	TRBJ1-5	ASSRSGGNNQPQH
TRBD1	TRBV4-2	TRBJ2-5	ASSLGGQGAETQY
-	TRBV12-3/TRBV12-4	TRBJ2-3	ASSLRRASTDTQY
-	TRBV6-1	TRBJ2-7	ASSPGSHQTYEQY
-	TRBV5-1	TRBJ1-3	ASSLGTLGNTIY
-	TRBV13	TRBJ2-2	ASNEAGTNTGELF
-	TRBV29-1	TRBJ1-2	SVESGALNYGYT
-	TRBV29-1	TRBJ2-3	SVEAARGDTQY
-	TRBV11-3	TRBJ2-1	ASSLENGGSSYNEQF
-	TRBV7-6	TRBJ1-6	ASSLAGQDNSPLH
-	TRBV5-5	TRBJ2-7	ASSRTTGQHYEQY
-	TRBV12-3/TRBV12-4	TRBJ2-5	ASSLTAVMGETQY
TRBD2	TRBV6-1	TRBJ2-1	ASSPIAGGPYNEQF
-	TRBV12-3/TRBV12-4	TRBJ2-7	ASSLRQGDYEQY
-	TRBV12-3/TRBV12-4	TRBJ1-1	ASLGRGGRNTEAF
-	TRBV3-1	TRBJ2-2	ASSQGTGELF
TRBD1	TRBV15	TRBJ2-2	ATSRQSRDRDGELF
-	TRBV6-1	TRBJ1-1	ASSREHTNTEAF
-	TRBV14	TRBJ2-2	ASGQGLIANTGELF
-	TRBV6-2/TRBV6-3	TRBJ2-4	ASSPTRNIQY
TRBD1	TRBV29-1	TRBJ2-1	SAQPGQGYVDEQF
TRBD1	TRBV13	TRBJ2-7	ASSSPTGAPIYEQY
-	TRBV13	TRBJ2-1	ASSFGGSSYNEQF
TRBD2	TRBV20-1	TRBJ2-7	SARDLQRGGHYEQY
-	TRBV9	TRBJ2-3	ASSVRSTGPDTQY
-	TRBV12-3/TRBV12-4	TRBJ2-3	ASSFYRPYSTDTQY
TRBD1	TRBV6-2/TRBV6-3	TRBJ2-4	ASSYLTGGDPNIQY